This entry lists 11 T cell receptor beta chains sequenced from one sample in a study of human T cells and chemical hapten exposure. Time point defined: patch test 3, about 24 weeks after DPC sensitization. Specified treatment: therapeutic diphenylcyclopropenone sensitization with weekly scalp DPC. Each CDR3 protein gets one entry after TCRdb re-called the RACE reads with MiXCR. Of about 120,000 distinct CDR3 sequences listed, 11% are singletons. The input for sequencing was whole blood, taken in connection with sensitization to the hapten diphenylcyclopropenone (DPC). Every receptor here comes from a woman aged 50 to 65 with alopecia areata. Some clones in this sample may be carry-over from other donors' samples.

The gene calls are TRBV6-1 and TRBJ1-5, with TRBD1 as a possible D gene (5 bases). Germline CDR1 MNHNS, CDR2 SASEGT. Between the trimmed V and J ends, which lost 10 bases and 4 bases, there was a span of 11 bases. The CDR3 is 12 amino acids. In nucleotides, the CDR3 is TGTGCCACCGGCGGGGGGAATCAGCCCCAGCATTTT. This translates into CATGGGNQPQHF.

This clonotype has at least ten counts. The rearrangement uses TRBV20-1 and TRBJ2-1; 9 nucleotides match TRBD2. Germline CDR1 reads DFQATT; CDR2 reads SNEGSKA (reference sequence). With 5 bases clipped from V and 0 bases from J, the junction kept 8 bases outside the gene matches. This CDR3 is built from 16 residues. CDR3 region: CSASFPTSGSYNEQFF. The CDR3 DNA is TGCAGTGCTTCCTTCCCGACTAGCGGCTCCTACAATGAGCAGTTCTTC.

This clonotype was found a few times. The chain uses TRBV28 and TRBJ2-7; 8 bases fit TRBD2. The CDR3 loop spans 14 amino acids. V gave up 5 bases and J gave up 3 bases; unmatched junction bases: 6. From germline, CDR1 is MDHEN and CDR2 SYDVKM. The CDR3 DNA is TGTGCCAGCAGTCGCGGGACTAGAGACTACGAGCAGTACTTC. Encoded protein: CASSRGTRDYEQYF.

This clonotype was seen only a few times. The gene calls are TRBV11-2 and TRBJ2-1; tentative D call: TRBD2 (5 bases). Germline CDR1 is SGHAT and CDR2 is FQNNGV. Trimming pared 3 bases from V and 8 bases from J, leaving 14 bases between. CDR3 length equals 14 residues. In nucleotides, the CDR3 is TGTGCCAGCAGCTTCCGGCTAGTTAGCGATGAGCAGTTCTTC. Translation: CASSFRLVSDEQFF. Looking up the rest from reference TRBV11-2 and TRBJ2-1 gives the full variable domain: EAGVAQSPRYKIIEKRQSVAFWCNPISGHATLYWYQQILGQGPKLLIQFQNNGVVDDSQLPKDRFSAERLKGVDSTLKIQPAKLEDSAVYLCASSFRLVSDEQFFGPGTRLTVL.

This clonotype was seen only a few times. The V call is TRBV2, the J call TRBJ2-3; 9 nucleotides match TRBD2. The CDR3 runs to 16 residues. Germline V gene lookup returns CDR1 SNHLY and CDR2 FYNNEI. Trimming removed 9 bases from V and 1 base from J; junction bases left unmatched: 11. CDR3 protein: CASLGRLAARTDTQYF. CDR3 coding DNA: TGTGCCAGTCTCGGGCGACTAGCGGCTCGCACAGATACGCAGTATTTT.

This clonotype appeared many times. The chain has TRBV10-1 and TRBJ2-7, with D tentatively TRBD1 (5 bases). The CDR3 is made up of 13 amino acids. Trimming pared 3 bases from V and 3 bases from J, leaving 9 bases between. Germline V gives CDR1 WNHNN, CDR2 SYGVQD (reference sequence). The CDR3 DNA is TGCGCCAGCAGTGATCCCGACAGCTACGAGCAGTACTTC. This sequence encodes CASSDPDSYEQYF.

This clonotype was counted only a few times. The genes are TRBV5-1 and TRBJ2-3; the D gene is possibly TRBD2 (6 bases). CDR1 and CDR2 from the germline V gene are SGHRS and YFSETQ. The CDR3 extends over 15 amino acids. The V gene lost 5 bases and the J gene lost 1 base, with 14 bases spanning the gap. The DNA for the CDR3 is TGCGCCAGCAGTTTTAGCGGAGACCGCACAGATACGCAGTATTTT. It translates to CASSFSGDRTDTQYF.

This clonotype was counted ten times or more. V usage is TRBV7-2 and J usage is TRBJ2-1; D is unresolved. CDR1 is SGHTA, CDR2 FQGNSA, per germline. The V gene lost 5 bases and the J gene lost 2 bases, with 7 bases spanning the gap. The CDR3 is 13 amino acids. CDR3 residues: CASSRDTYNEQFF. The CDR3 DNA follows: TGTGCCAGCAGCAGAGACACCTACAATGAGCAGTTCTTC.

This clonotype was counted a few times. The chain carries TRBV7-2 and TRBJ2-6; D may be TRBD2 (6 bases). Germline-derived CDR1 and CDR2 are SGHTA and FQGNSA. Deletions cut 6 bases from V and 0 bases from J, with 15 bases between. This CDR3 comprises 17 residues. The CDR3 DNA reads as TGTGCCAGCAGTTCGAGCGGAGGGACCTCTGGGGCCAACGTCCTGACTTTC. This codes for CASSSSGGTSGANVLTF.

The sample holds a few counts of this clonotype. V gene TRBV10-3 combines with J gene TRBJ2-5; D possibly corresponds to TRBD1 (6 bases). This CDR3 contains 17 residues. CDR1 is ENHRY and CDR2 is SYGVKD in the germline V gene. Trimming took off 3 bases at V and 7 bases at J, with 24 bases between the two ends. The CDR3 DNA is TGTGCCATCAGTGAACCCGCCGGCTCCGGGACATTTGTGACCCAGTACTTC. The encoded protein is CAISEPAGSGTFVTQYF.

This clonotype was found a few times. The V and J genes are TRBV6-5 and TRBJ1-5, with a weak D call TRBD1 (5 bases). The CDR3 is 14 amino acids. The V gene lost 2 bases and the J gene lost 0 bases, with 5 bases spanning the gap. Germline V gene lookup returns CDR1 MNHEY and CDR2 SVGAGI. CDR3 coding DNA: TGTGCCAGCAGTTACACAGGTAGCAATCAGCCCCAGCATTTT. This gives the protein CASSYTGSNQPQHF.